This TCR beta chain is from a study of blood T cell repertoires in COVID-19. Background on the study: Specimens from acute and convalescent COVID-19 originated in the United States, Italy and Spain. Sources were T cells, B-cell-depleted T cells, or PBMCs; the material itself was cDNA or gDNA.

In the authors' methods: Amplification of reference gene primers was used by the study to estimate nucleated cell counts. TCRdb's table, derived via immunoSEQ multiplex PCR, lists solely in-frame clones and lacks some. The D gene and trimming were derived from the DNA, and the V and J assignments and clone size from that table. The repertoire consists of some 150,000 clones, with roughly three quarters occurring once and the leading ten covering over 6.5%. The CDR3 has 15 residues. V gave up 1 base and J gave up 6 bases; unmatched junction bases: 6. Per germline, CDR1 SGHTA and CDR2 FQGNSA. The clonotype originates from a man in his fifties with active or convalescent COVID-19. V gene TRBV7-2 combines with J gene TRBJ2-1; the match to TRBD2 covers 7 bases. The specimen sequenced was peripheral blood. This CDR3 reads CASSLEAGEGNEQFF. The CDR3 coding sequence is TGTGCCAGCAGCTTAGAGGCGGGAGAGGGCAATGAGCAGTTCTTC. Full variable domain (missing parts from reference TRBV7-2 and TRBJ2-1): GAGVSQSPSNKVTEKGKDVELRCDPISGHTALYWYRQSLGQGLEFLIYFQGNSAPDKSGLPSDRFSAERTGGSVSTLTIQRTQQEDSAVYLCASSLEAGEGNEQFFGPGTRLTVL.